Each of the 28 T cell receptor beta chains below was sequenced from the same sample in a study of blood T cell repertoires in COVID-19. TCRdb's table, derived via immunoSEQ multiplex PCR, lists solely in-frame clones and lacks some. The sample holds approximately 110,000 clones, approximately 81% seen once. Sequenced material: peripheral blood. The receptors were gathered from a man between 35 and 55 years old with acute or convalescent COVID-19.

V usage is TRBV12-3 or TRBV12-4 and J usage is TRBJ2-3; TRBD1 might be the D (6 bases). V lost 6 bases and J 4 bases, leaving 11 bases between the germline ends. The CDR3 extends over 13 amino acids. For the CDR3, the DNA is TGTGCCAGCAGCCTCAGGGGTTCAGATACGCAGTATTTT. Translating it yields CASSLRGSDTQYF.

This clone was detected a few times. V and J are TRBV11-3 and TRBJ2-5, with TRBD1 matching 9 bases. The J segment lost 5 bases and the V segment lost 1 base, leaving 14 bases of the junction unmatched. Looked up from germline, CDR1 is SGHNT and CDR2 is YENEEA. The CDR3 sequence is 18 residues long. The DNA for the CDR3 is TGTGCCAGCAGCTTAGGTGGCCTGGGACAGGGTCTATTGGAGACCCAGTACTTC. As protein: CASSLGGLGQGLLETQYF.

This chain connects TRBV10-1 to TRBJ2-1; 10 bases map to TRBD2. The CDR3 consists of 15 residues. J lost 9 bases, V lost 3 bases, and 8 bases had no gene match. CDR1 is WNHNN and CDR2 is SYGVQD in the germline V gene (reference sequence). This chain's CDR3 is CASSEKRGGISEQFF. CDR3 nucleotides: TGCGCCAGCAGTGAAAAGCGGGGGGGTATTAGTGAGCAGTTCTTC.

The chain carries TRBV21-1 and TRBJ1-3; the table's D gene call, TRBD1, was not cross checked with the DNA. TRBV21-1 is a documented pseudogene. The length of the CDR3 is 18 residues. Written as DNA, the CDR3 is TGTGCCAGCAGCAAAGTTAAGGGGACAGGGGTTCGAGGAAACACCATATATTTT. Translated: CASSKVKGTGVRGNTIYF.

J is TRBJ2-6 and V is TRBV5-4, with TRBD1 matching 10 bases. The CDR3 has 18 amino acids. CDR1 and CDR2 from the germline V gene are SGHNT and YYREEE (reference sequence). Losses at the gene ends were 4 bases for V and 4 bases for J; bases not matched to a gene: 11. Written as DNA, the CDR3 is TGTGCCAGCAGCCCTAAACCGGGACAGGGGTCAGGGGCCAACGTCCTGACTTTC. It encodes CASSPKPGQGSGANVLTF. Supplemented by reference TRBV5-4 and TRBJ2-6, the full variable domain reads ETGVTQSPTHLIKTRGQQVTLRCSSQSGHNTVSWYQQALGQGPQFIFQYYREEENGRGNFPPRFSGLQFPNYSSELNVNALELDDSALYLCASSPKPGQGSGANVLTFGAGSRLTVL.

The V and J genes are TRBV6-5 and TRBJ1-2; D might be TRBD1 (6 bases). The CDR3 is 15 amino acids. CDR1 and CDR2 from the germline V gene are MNHEY and SVGAGI. Trimming stripped 6 bases from V and 1 base from J, with 15 bases between. CDR3 region: CASSIQGGGNYGYTF. In DNA form, the CDR3 reads TGTGCCAGCAGCATACAGGGTGGCGGTAACTATGGCTACACCTTC.

This rearrangement joins TRBV25-1 to TRBJ2-5; TRBD1 matches 8 bases. The ends lost 6 bases at V and 0 bases at J; junction bases unmatched: 9. Germline CDR1 is MGHDK and CDR2 is SYGVNS. The length of the CDR3 is 16 residues. CDR3 residues: CASSPRTGKYQETQYF. CDR3 DNA sequence: TGTGCCAGCAGCCCCAGGACAGGGAAGTACCAAGAGACCCAGTACTTC.

Here the CDR3 reads CAISATGQGNTEAFF. The CDR3, as DNA: TGTGCCATCAGTGCTACAGGGCAAGGGAACACTGAAGCTTTCTTT. The genes are TRBV10-3 and TRBJ1-1; D is possibly TRBD1 (6 bases). Per the germline V gene, CDR1 is ENHRY and CDR2 is SYGVKD. The V end was cut by 4 bases, the J end by 1 base, with 13 bases between. The CDR3 has 15 residues.

Here the CDR3 reads CASRSGHYGYTF. CDR3 bases: TGTGCCAGCCGTAGCGGGCACTATGGCTACACCTTC. V usage is TRBV6-5 and J usage is TRBJ1-2; no firm D call. Trimming removed 8 bases at V and 3 bases at J, with 10 bases between. The length of the CDR3 is 12 residues. CDR1 is MNHEY, CDR2 SVGAGI, per germline.

The chain uses TRBV11-2 and TRBJ2-3; 14 bases map to TRBD2. This CDR3 is built from 20 residues. CDR1 and CDR2 from the germline V gene are SGHAT and FQNNGV. The V segment lost 0 bases and the J segment 7 bases; nucleotides outside the gene matches: 15. CDR3 amino acids: CASSLEGLAGGLDHRYTQYF. CDR3 DNA: TGTGCCAGCAGCTTAGAAGGACTAGCGGGGGGTCTCGACCACAGATATACGCAGTATTTT.

The chain has TRBV12-3 or TRBV12-4 and TRBJ1-5; D is possibly TRBD1 (5 bases). The CDR3 consists of 12 residues. Between the trimmed V and J ends, which lost 6 bases and 5 bases, there was a span of 8 bases. The CDR3 nucleotides read TGTGCCAGCAGCCCGGGGGATCAGCCCCAGCATTTT. Protein: CASSPGDQPQHF.

Only one count was recorded for this clone. The rearrangement uses TRBV7-9 and TRBJ1-3; D remains ambiguous. The V gene lost 4 bases and the J gene lost 4 bases, with 11 bases spanning the gap. Germline CDR1 reads SEHNR; CDR2 reads FQNEAQ (reference sequence). The CDR3 is 14 residues long. CDR3 loop: CASSSIGSGNTIYF. CDR3 nucleotides: TGTGCCAGCAGCTCGATTGGCTCAGGAAACACCATATATTTT.

The genes are TRBV21-1 and TRBJ1-1; the DNA was not compared with TRBD1, the D call given in the table. TRBV21-1 is recorded as a pseudogene. CDR3 size: 15 residues. The DNA of the CDR3 is TGTGCCAGCAGCAAGGATCCAGGGGCGAACACTGAAGCTTTCTTT. Translated: CASSKDPGANTEAFF.

The gene calls are TRBV6-5 and TRBJ1-2; TRBD1 aligns across 11 bases. Per the germline V gene, CDR1 is MNHEY and CDR2 is SVGAGI. This CDR3 contains 16 residues. After removal of 0 bases from V and 5 bases from J, the junction contained 5 bases not matched to a gene. CDR3: CASSYSGTGGVYGYTF. CDR3 sequence (DNA): TGTGCCAGCAGTTACTCGGGGACAGGGGGGGTATATGGCTACACCTTC.

The genes are TRBV24-1 and TRBJ1-1; D perhaps matches TRBD1 (6 bases). The CDR3 runs to 12 residues. With 3 bases removed from V and 5 bases from J, the gap between germline ends came to 6 bases. Per germline, CDR1 KGHDR and CDR2 SFDVKD. The CDR3 sequence is CATSDGQTEAFF. The CDR3, as DNA: TGTGCCACCAGTGATGGACAGACTGAAGCTTTCTTT.

This clone was recorded only once. CDR3 DNA: TGCGCCAGCAGCCAATCATTTGAAAAACTGTTTTTT. Translating it yields CASSQSFEKLFF. The chain recombines TRBV4-1 with TRBJ1-4; D unclear. Trimming removed 2 bases from V and 7 bases from J, with 5 bases in between. Germline V gene sequence: CDR1 MGHRA, CDR2 YSYEKL. The CDR3 totals 12 residues.

The chain recombines TRBV2 with TRBJ1-1; no reliable D call. The CDR3 covers 13 residues. CDR1 is SNHLY and CDR2 is FYNNEI in the germline V gene. Trimming shortened V by 7 bases and J by 7 bases, and 16 bases separated the two germline ends. CDR3 loop: CASISRGIDEAFF. The CDR3 nucleotides are TGTGCCAGCATTAGTCGGGGAATAGATGAAGCTTTCTTT.

CDR3 nucleotide sequence: TGTGCCATCAGTGAGAGTGGGACAGGGGGTAGCAATGAGCAGTTCTTC. Encoded protein: CAISESGTGGSNEQFF. The chain combines TRBV10-3 with TRBJ2-1; 11 nucleotides align to TRBD1. This CDR3 is built from 16 residues. CDR1 and CDR2 (germline): ENHRY, SYGVKD. Losses at the gene ends were 2 bases for V and 6 bases for J; bases not matched to a gene: 6.

CDR3 nucleotides: TGTGCCAGCAGCTTAGGGGCGCGGGACAGGGGTGAAAAACTGTTTTTT. It yields the protein CASSLGARDRGEKLFF. The rearrangement links TRBV7-9 to TRBJ1-4; TRBD1 matches 10 bases. After removal of 1 base from V and 7 bases from J, the junction contained 6 bases not matched to a gene. The CDR3 length is 16 residues. CDR1 SEHNR and CDR2 FQNEAQ come from the germline V gene (reference sequence).

The V and J genes are TRBV5-4 and TRBJ2-7; 9 positions match TRBD2. CDR1 is SGHNT and CDR2 is YYREEE in the germline V gene (reference sequence). This CDR3 comprises 16 residues. Trimming removed 4 bases from V and 2 bases from J; junction bases left unmatched: 10. CDR3 nucleotides: TGTGCCAGCAGCACCCTTGAGGCGGGGGGGGCCTACGAGCAGTACTTC. Its protein is CASSTLEAGGAYEQYF.

This chain connects TRBV19 to TRBJ2-2; the D gene is possibly TRBD2 (5 bases). The CDR3 loop spans 15 amino acids. The V gene's germline CDR1 is LNHDA and CDR2 SQIVND (reference sequence). V was shortened by 3 bases and J by 2 bases, with 10 bases between the two germline ends. The CDR3 DNA is TGTGCCAGTAGTATTCGAGGGCCTAACACCGGGGAGCTGTTTTTT. Its protein is CASSIRGPNTGELFF. The full variable domain, rest sourced from reference TRBV19 and TRBJ2-2, is DGGITQSPKYLFRKEGQNVTLSCEQNLNHDAMYWYRQDPGQGLRLIYYSQIVNDFQKGDIAEGYSVSREKKESFPLTVTSAQKNPTAFYLCASSIRGPNTGELFFGEGSRLTVL.

The chain links TRBV6-6 to TRBJ2-3; no firm D call. V lost 3 bases and J 1 base, leaving 8 bases between the germline ends. There are 14 residues in the CDR3. Germline-derived CDR1 and CDR2 are MNHNY and SVGAGI (reference sequence). The CDR3 DNA reads as TGTGCCAGCAGTTATCTGGTAGGCACAGATACGCAGTATTTT. Translating gives CASSYLVGTDTQYF.

The chain employs TRBV7-8 and TRBJ2-7; 7 positions agree with TRBD1. The CDR3 totals 16 residues. Germline CDR1 SGHVS, CDR2 FQNEAQ. The trim removed 4 bases at V and 3 bases at J, leaving 12 bases unmatched. This CDR3 reads CASSSGTDRGFYEQYF. The CDR3 nucleotides read TGTGCCAGCAGCTCAGGGACAGATAGGGGATTCTACGAGCAGTACTTC.

The V call is TRBV9, the J call TRBJ2-1, with 8 bases aligning to TRBD2. CDR1 SGDLS and CDR2 YYNGEE come from the germline V gene. J lost 8 bases, V lost 4 bases, and 17 bases had no gene match. The CDR3 loop spans 17 amino acids. The CDR3 sequence: CASSSPGGPQTGDEQFF. CDR3 sequence (DNA): TGTGCCAGCAGCTCCCCGGGGGGGCCTCAGACCGGGGATGAGCAGTTCTTC.

The chain joins TRBV7-9 to TRBJ1-2, with D hard to call. The CDR3 sequence is 14 residues long. V was cut by 6 bases and J by 5 bases, with 16 bases left in between. CDR1 is SEHNR and CDR2 is FQNEAQ in the germline V gene (reference sequence). The CDR3 sequence is CASRTSDLRYGYTF. In DNA form, the CDR3 reads TGTGCCAGCAGAACTAGTGATCTTAGGTATGGCTACACCTTC.

The chain couples TRBV11-3 to TRBJ2-1; the match to TRBD1 covers 7 bases. Unmatched junction bases numbered 6, after V lost 5 bases and J lost 5 bases. The CDR3 length is 14 residues. Germline lookup yields CDR1 SGHNT and CDR2 YENEEA. CDR3 loop: CASSPRTGDNEQFF. The CDR3 bases are TGTGCCAGCAGCCCTCGGACAGGTGACAATGAGCAGTTCTTC.

The CDR3 nucleotides are TGTGCCAGCCAGGGGATGGCGGGGGTACAAGAGACCCAGTACTTC. This encodes CASQGMAGVQETQYF. The V call is TRBV19, the J call TRBJ2-5; D may be TRBD2 (7 bases). V was cut by 9 bases and J by 2 bases, with 19 bases left in between. The CDR3 contains 15 residues. Germline-derived CDR1 and CDR2 are LNHDA and SQIVND (reference sequence).

The chain is built from TRBV27 and TRBJ2-2; tentative D call: TRBD1 (6 bases). The V gene's germline CDR1 is MNHEY and CDR2 SMNVEV (reference sequence). Trimming removed 5 bases at V and 5 bases at J, with 15 bases between. The CDR3 length is 15 residues. In DNA, the CDR3 is TGTGCCAGCAGTACTACAGGGTTTTGGACCGGGGAGCTGTTTTTT. Its protein product is CASSTTGFWTGELFF.